This is a list of T cell receptor beta chains from one sample in a study of beta chain features in type 1 diabetes. Method: immunoSEQ multiplex PCR; TCRdb's copy keeps in-frame clones and lacks some. Of around 240,000 clones in the sample, around 65% were seen once. Sequences were obtained from naive CD4+ T cells from blood. These receptor sequences come from a man aged 25 to 40 in good health. Each CDR3 is given with its conserved first and last residue. Clone size is stated in some rows and not others, as once, few, many or a class when expanded.

CDR3 protein: CASAGTVSYEQYF
clone size: .
V gene: TRBV25-1

CDR3 protein: CASSLGGLNSGANVLTF
clone size: .
V gene: TRBV7-2

CDR3 protein: CAWSALTHNEQFF
clone size: .
V gene: TRBV30

CDR3 protein: CSVEGRAIGAFF
clone size: once
V gene: TRBV29-1

CDR3 protein: CASSQPDRVNEQYF
clone size: .
V gene: TRBV4-2

CDR3 protein: CASSINSHEQYF
clone size: once
V gene: TRBV7-2

CDR3 protein: CASSRSESSYNEQFF
clone size: .
V gene: TRBV2

CDR3 protein: CAWSGGALSYNEQFF
clone size: once
V gene: TRBV30

CDR3 protein: CSVGPRAGPYGYTF
clone size: once
V gene: TRBV29-1

CDR3 protein: CAWSLAGGRSDTQYF
clone size: .
V gene: TRBV30

CDR3 protein: CAWSRGTRETQPQHF
clone size: few
V gene: TRBV30

CDR3 protein: CASSSSGRSYEQYF
clone size: .
V gene: TRBV7-9

CDR3 protein: CSVERRSRNYNEQFF
clone size: .
V gene: TRBV29-1